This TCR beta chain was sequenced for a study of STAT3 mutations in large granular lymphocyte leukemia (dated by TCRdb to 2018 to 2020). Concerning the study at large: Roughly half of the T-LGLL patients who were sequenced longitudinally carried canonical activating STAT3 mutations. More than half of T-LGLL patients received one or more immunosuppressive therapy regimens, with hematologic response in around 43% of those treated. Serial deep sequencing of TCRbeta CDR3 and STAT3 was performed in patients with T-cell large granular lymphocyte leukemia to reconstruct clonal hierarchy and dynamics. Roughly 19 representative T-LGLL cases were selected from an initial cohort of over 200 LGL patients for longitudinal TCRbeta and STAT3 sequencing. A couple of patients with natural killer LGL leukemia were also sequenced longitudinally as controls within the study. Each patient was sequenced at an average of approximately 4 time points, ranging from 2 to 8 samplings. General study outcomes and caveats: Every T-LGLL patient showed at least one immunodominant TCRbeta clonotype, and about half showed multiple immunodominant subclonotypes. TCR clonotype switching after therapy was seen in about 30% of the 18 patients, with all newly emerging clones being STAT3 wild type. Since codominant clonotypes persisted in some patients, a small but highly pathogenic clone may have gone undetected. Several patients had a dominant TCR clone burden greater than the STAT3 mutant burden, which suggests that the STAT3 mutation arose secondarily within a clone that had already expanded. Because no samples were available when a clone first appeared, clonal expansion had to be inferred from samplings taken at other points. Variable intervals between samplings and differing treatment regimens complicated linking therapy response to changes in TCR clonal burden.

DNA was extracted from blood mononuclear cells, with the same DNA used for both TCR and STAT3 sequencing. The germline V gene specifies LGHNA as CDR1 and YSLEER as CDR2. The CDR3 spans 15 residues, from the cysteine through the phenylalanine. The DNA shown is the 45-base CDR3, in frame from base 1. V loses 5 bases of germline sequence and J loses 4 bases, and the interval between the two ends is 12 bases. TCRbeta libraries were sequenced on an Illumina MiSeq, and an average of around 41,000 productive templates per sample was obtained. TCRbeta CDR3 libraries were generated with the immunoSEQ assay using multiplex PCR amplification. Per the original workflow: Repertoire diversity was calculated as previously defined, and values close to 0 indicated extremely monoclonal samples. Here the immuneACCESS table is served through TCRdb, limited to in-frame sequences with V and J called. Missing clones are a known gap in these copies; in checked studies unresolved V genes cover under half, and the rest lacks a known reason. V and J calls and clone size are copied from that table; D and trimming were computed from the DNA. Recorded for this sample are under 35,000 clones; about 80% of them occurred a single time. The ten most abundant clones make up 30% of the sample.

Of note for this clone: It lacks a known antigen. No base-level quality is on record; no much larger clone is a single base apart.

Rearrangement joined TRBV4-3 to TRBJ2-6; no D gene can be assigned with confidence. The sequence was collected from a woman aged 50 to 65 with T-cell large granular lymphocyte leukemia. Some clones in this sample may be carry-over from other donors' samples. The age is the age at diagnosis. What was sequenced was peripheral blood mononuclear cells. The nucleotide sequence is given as TGCGCCAGCAGCGTAGAGATGGGGGGGGCCAACGTCCTGACTTTC. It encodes CASSVEMGGANVLTF.